This is a list of T cell receptor beta chains from one sample in a study of beta chain features in type 1 diabetes. The assay was immunoSEQ multiplex PCR, and TCRdb's table has in-frame clones only and misses some. The data hold around 340,000 clones, with approximately 8.2% observed a single time. The sample comprised central memory CD4+ T cells from blood. The receptor set was obtained from a young woman in good health. Both conserved end residues are part of each CDR3. D genes are given only for firm matches. The size field is filled for only some rows; it gives once, few, many or a size class.

DNA: TGTGCCAGCAGTACGCGGTTACTAGCGGGAGAGCAAGAGACCCAGTACTTC
CDR3: CASSTRLLAGEQETQYF
size: few
length: 17
D: TRBD2
V: TRBV28
J: TRBJ2-5

DNA: TGTGCCAGCAGCTTGCGCGGAAGCACAGATACGCAGTATTTT
CDR3: CASSLRGSTDTQYF
size: NA
length: 14
D: NA
V: TRBV5-4
J: TRBJ2-3

DNA: TGTGCCAGCAGCCCCGGGGGGGGCCAGGAGACCCAGTACTTC
CDR3: CASSPGGGQETQYF
size: NA
length: 14
D: TRBD2
V: TRBV7-2
J: TRBJ2-5

DNA: TGTGCCAGCAGCGTAGTATCCGGATCAGATACGCAGTATTTT
CDR3: CASSVVSGSDTQYF
size: few
length: 14
D: NA
V: TRBV9
J: TRBJ2-3

DNA: TGTGCCAGCAGTGACGGTGCGAACCGTCGCAATCAGCCCCAGCATTTT
CDR3: CASSDGANRRNQPQHF
size: NA
length: 16
D: NA
V: TRBV6-1
J: TRBJ1-5

DNA: TGCGCCAGCAGCACTTGGGGGGACACTGAAGCTTTCTTT
CDR3: CASSTWGDTEAFF
size: NA
length: 13
D: NA
V: TRBV5-1
J: TRBJ1-1

DNA: TGCAGCGTTTCTGGGGCGGATAAAAATGAAAAACTGTTTTTT
CDR3: CSVSGADKNEKLFF
size: NA
length: 14
D: NA
V: TRBV29-1
J: TRBJ1-4

DNA: TGTGCCACCAGCAGCCTCAGGCCCACAGATACGCAGTATTTT
CDR3: CATSSLRPTDTQYF
size: few
length: 14
D: NA
V: TRBV15
J: TRBJ2-3

DNA: TGTGCCAGCAGCCGTGTGGGACAGTTAATTGATGAGCAGTTCTTC
CDR3: CASSRVGQLIDEQFF
size: many
length: 15
D: TRBD1
V: TRBV14
J: TRBJ2-1

DNA: TGTGCCAGCAGTTTACAGAATTATGGCTACACCTTC
CDR3: CASSLQNYGYTF
size: NA
length: 12
D: NA
V: TRBV28
J: TRBJ1-2

DNA: TGTGCCAGCAGTTTTGGGACAGGAGTCCCAGACCTCACCGGGGAGCTGTTTTTT
CDR3: CASSFGTGVPDLTGELFF
size: few
length: 18
D: TRBD1
V: TRBV28
J: TRBJ2-2

DNA: TGTGCCAGCAGGCCAGACACCGGGGAGCTGTTTTTT
CDR3: CASRPDTGELFF
size: NA
length: 12
D: NA
V: TRBV2
J: TRBJ2-2

DNA: TGTGCCATCAGTGAGTCGTACAGGGGGCTTTACGAGCAGTACTTC
CDR3: CAISESYRGLYEQYF
size: many
length: 15
D: TRBD1
V: TRBV10-3
J: TRBJ2-7

DNA: TGTGCCAGCAGCTTAATCGGCACCGGGGAGCTGTTTTTT
CDR3: CASSLIGTGELFF
size: few
length: 13
D: NA
V: TRBV7-8
J: TRBJ2-2

DNA: TGCAGCGTTGGAAGCTCTGGGGCCAACGTCCTGACTTTC
CDR3: CSVGSSGANVLTF
size: NA
length: 13
D: NA
V: TRBV29-1
J: TRBJ2-6

DNA: TGTGCCAGCAGCTTAGGACGGAAGGGTCAGCCCCAGCATTTT
CDR3: CASSLGRKGQPQHF
size: once
length: 14
D: NA
V: TRBV7-9
J: TRBJ1-5

DNA: TGTGCCAGCAGCCAAGATCGGGGGACATTCACGTACTTC
CDR3: CASSQDRGTFTYF
size: NA
length: 13
D: NA
V: TRBV14
J: TRBJ2-5

DNA: TGTGCCACCAGCAGAGATCTAGCGATCTCCTACGAGCAGTACTTC
CDR3: CATSRDLAISYEQYF
size: few
length: 15
D: NA
V: TRBV15
J: TRBJ2-7

DNA: TGTGCCAGCAGCTTAGACAGGGGGCCGGTAAATACGCAGTATTTT
CDR3: CASSLDRGPVNTQYF
size: NA
length: 15
D: TRBD1
V: TRBV7-2
J: TRBJ2-3